This entry lists 26 T cell receptor beta chains sequenced from one sample in a study of CD8+ T cells in alopecia areata. RNA was isolated and reverse transcribed to cDNA, the sequencing template. Some clones are missing from TCRdb's copy, which holds only in-frame ones; the method was immunoSEQ multiplex PCR. Seen here are some 240,000 clones, about 58% observed once, and the top ten hold around 1.4%. Treatment defined: oral pan-JAK inhibitor, 5-10 mg twice daily. Sample: CD4+ T cells sorted from blood, taken at week 4, from a patient treated with tofacitinib. All receptors come from a human donor with alopecia areata.

This chain connects TRBV2 to TRBJ1-1; D is unclear. Germline CDR1 is SNHLY and CDR2 is FYNNEI. The CDR3 extends over 10 amino acids. Trimming shortened V by 2 bases and J by 11 bases, and 6 bases separated the two germline ends. DNA of the CDR3: TGTGCCAGCAGTGAATGGATGGCTTTCTTT. Encoded protein: CASSEWMAFF.

As concerns this clone: This sample includes further DNA sequences coding for the same CDR3. This chain links TRBV5-1 with TRBJ2-2; 8 bases agree with TRBD1. The CDR3 loop spans 16 amino acids. Germline CDR1 SGHRS, CDR2 YFSETQ. The J segment lost 1 base and the V segment lost 3 bases, leaving 5 bases of the junction unmatched. The CDR3 nucleotides are TGCGCCAGCAGCTCCACCGGGACAGGGAACACCGGGGAGCTGTTTTTT. Its translation: CASSSTGTGNTGELFF.

This clone was picked up a small number of times. The chain employs TRBV6-5 and TRBJ1-2; 9 bases line up with TRBD1. J lost 5 bases, V lost 7 bases, and 5 bases had no gene match. The germline gives CDR1 MNHEY, CDR2 SVGAGI. This CDR3 has 13 amino acids. CDR3 in amino acids: CASKGTGHYGYTF. CDR3 sequence (DNA): TGTGCCAGCAAGGGGACAGGGCATTATGGCTACACCTTC.

CDR3 sequence: CASSQTGKETQYF. CDR3 DNA sequence: TGTGCCAGCAGCCAGACAGGGAAAGAGACCCAGTACTTC. The chain links TRBV2 to TRBJ2-5; 7 positions agree with TRBD1. The CDR3 has 13 residues. Germline assignment: CDR1 SNHLY and CDR2 FYNNEI. With V trimmed by 6 bases and J by 3 bases, 4 bases remained unmatched.

The J gene is TRBJ2-4, the V gene TRBV30; D remains ambiguous. CDR1 GTSNPN and CDR2 SVGIG come from the germline V gene (reference sequence). The length of the CDR3 is 13 residues. Trimming stripped 5 bases from V and 6 bases from J, with 14 bases between. CDR3 residues: CAWERAGGNIQYF. CDR3 in DNA: TGTGCCTGGGAACGGGCTGGCGGAAACATTCAGTACTTC. The variable domain in full, completed from reference TRBV30 and TRBJ2-4, reads SQTIHQWPATLVQPVGSPLSLECTVEGTSNPNLYWYRQAAGRGLQLLFYSVGIGQISSEVPQNLSASRPQDRQFILSSKKLLLSDSGFYLCAWERAGGNIQYFGAGTRLSVL.

This clone was picked up many times. The rearrangement links TRBV7-2 to TRBJ2-3; 7 bases fit TRBD2. This CDR3 spans 16 amino acids. With V trimmed by 0 bases and J by 0 bases, 3 bases remained unmatched. Per germline, CDR1 SGHTA and CDR2 FQGNSA. CDR3 bases: TGTGCCAGCAGCTTAGCAGCGGGGACTAGCACAGATACGCAGTATTTT. Protein sequence: CASSLAAGTSTDTQYF.

V usage is TRBV25-1 and J usage is TRBJ1-2; a weak D match, TRBD1 (5 bases). This CDR3 is built from 16 residues. Trimming cost V 5 bases and J 6 bases, with 22 bases left between them. Germline V lookup: CDR1 MGHDK, CDR2 SYGVNS. The CDR3, as DNA: TGTGCCAGCAGTCATTCTTTCGGGGCAGGGAAGGATGGCTACACCTTC. It is translated as CASSHSFGAGKDGYTF.

This rearrangement joins TRBV4-1 to TRBJ2-7, with D possibly TRBD1 on 5 matching bases. The germline V and J ends were trimmed by 4 bases and 3 bases, with 10 bases remaining between them. Germline loops: CDR1 MGHRA, CDR2 YSYEKL. This CDR3 comprises 13 residues. CDR3 loop: CASSPTGSYEQYF. Here the CDR3 DNA reads TGCGCCAGCAGCCCCACAGGAAGCTACGAGCAGTACTTC.

The genes are TRBV29-1 and TRBJ1-1; 8 bases match TRBD1. The germline V gene encodes CDR1 SQVTM and CDR2 ANQGSEA. The CDR3 loop spans 14 amino acids. V was clipped by 7 bases and J by 4 bases; unmatched bases: 11. The CDR3 is CSGTRTGLGTEAFF. Here the CDR3 DNA reads TGCAGCGGTACACGGACAGGGTTGGGCACTGAAGCTTTCTTT.

The rearrangement joins TRBV29-1 to TRBJ1-1; 7 bases are shared with TRBD1. Trimming at V came to 3 bases and at J to 2 bases, leaving 3 bases not matched to a gene. This CDR3 contains 13 residues. CDR1 is SQVTM and CDR2 is ANQGSEA in the germline V gene. CDR3 region: CSVEEGANTEAFF. The CDR3 DNA is TGCAGCGTTGAGGAGGGGGCTAACACTGAAGCTTTCTTT.

This clone was counted a few times. The rearrangement uses TRBV19 and TRBJ1-2; D not certain. The CDR3 is 15 amino acids. Germline V gene sequence: CDR1 LNHDA, CDR2 SQIVND (reference sequence). Trimming took 8 bases from V and 0 from J, leaving 16 bases between them. CDR3: CASHSAQITNYGYTF. CDR3 in DNA: TGTGCCAGTCACTCAGCACAAATTACTAACTATGGCTACACCTTC.

The J gene is TRBJ2-7, the V gene TRBV7-2; D unresolved. The CDR3 totals 11 residues. Germline-derived CDR1 and CDR2 are SGHTA and FQGNSA. Trimming pared 5 bases from V and 3 bases from J, leaving 5 bases between. The CDR3 loop reads CASSISYEQYF. CDR3 bases: TGTGCCAGCAGCATAAGCTACGAGCAGTACTTC.

V and J are TRBV29-1 and TRBJ2-7; D call uncertain. The V end was cut by 4 bases, the J end by 4 bases, with 8 bases between. Germline values: CDR1 SQVTM, CDR2 ANQGSEA. The CDR3 totals 11 residues. The CDR3 here is CSVGETYEQYF. The CDR3, as DNA: TGCAGCGTTGGGGAAACGTACGAGCAGTACTTC.

CDR3 amino acids: CASSVGSTYEQYF. CDR3 nucleotides: TGTGCCAGCAGTGTGGGGTCGACCTACGAGCAGTACTTC. The rearrangement links TRBV2 to TRBJ2-7; D remains unclear. Trimming pared 4 bases from V and 2 bases from J, leaving 9 bases between. The CDR3 contains 13 residues. CDR1 and CDR2 (germline): SNHLY, FYNNEI. Variable domain in full (rest from reference TRBV2 and TRBJ2-7): EPEVTQTPSHQVTQMGQEVILRCVPISNHLYFYWYRQILGQKVEFLVSFYNNEISEKSEIFDDQFSVERPDGSNFTLKIRSTKLEDSAMYFCASSVGSTYEQYFGPGTRLTVT.

The chain employs TRBV9 and TRBJ1-5; possible D gene TRBD1, 5 bases. V lost 1 base and J 8 bases, leaving 13 bases between the germline ends. CDR3 length: 14 residues. Looked up from germline, CDR1 is SGDLS and CDR2 is YYNGEE. CDR3 sequence (DNA): TGTGCCAGCAGCGTAACGACAGCGGGAGAGCCCCAGCATTTT. Translated, it gives CASSVTTAGEPQHF.

This clone turned up a few times. The chain combines TRBV10-3 with TRBJ1-2; D gene unclear. This CDR3 region has 16 residues. Germline loops: CDR1 ENHRY, CDR2 SYGVKD. Trimming stripped 11 bases from V and 3 bases from J, with 25 bases between. The CDR3 region is CAGKSDTVTGDYGYTF. The CDR3 bases are TGTGCCGGCAAGAGCGACACGGTAACCGGGGACTATGGCTACACCTTC.

The genes are TRBV2 and TRBJ1-1; D uncertain. CDR1 is SNHLY and CDR2 is FYNNEI in the germline V gene. The CDR3 is 11 residues long. Trimming pared 9 bases from V and 9 bases from J, leaving 14 bases between. This chain's CDR3 is CASTREVKAFF. The CDR3 bases are TGTGCCAGTACGCGTGAGGTCAAAGCTTTCTTT.

This chain joins TRBV18 and TRBJ2-1; perhaps TRBD2 as D (5 bases). Trimming pared 1 base from V and 9 bases from J, leaving 13 bases between. Germline V lookup: CDR1 KGHSH, CDR2 LQKENI. The CDR3 runs 14 residues. The CDR3 sequence: CASSPLGGEGEQFF. For the CDR3, the DNA is TGTGCCAGCTCACCACTGGGTGGAGAGGGTGAGCAGTTCTTC.

The chain employs TRBV7-8 and TRBJ1-1, with D hard to call. With 1 base removed from V and 4 bases from J, the gap between germline ends came to 4 bases. Germline lookup yields CDR1 SGHVS and CDR2 FQNEAQ. The CDR3 runs to 12 residues. The CDR3 DNA is TGTGCCAGCAGCTTAGTTAGCACTGAAGCTTTCTTT. It is translated as CASSLVSTEAFF.

The chain couples TRBV29-1 to TRBJ1-2; D is possibly TRBD1 (5 bases). This CDR3 region has 13 residues. Germline CDR1 reads SQVTM; CDR2 reads ANQGSEA. Trimming stripped 3 bases from V and 7 bases from J, with 15 bases between. DNA for the CDR3: TGCAGCGTTGACCGGGCAGGGTGGGGTGGCTACACCTTC. Residues: CSVDRAGWGGYTF.

The chain uses TRBV29-1 and TRBJ2-7; the D is unclear. The CDR3 contains 11 residues. Trimming took 6 bases from V and 4 from J, leaving 10 bases between them. The germline V gene has CDR1 SQVTM and CDR2 ANQGSEA. The CDR3 sequence is CSVRTAYEQYF. Written as DNA, the CDR3 is TGCAGCGTCCGGACGGCTTACGAGCAGTACTTC.

The rearrangement joins TRBV5-6 to TRBJ2-1, with a weak D call TRBD1 (5 bases). V dropped 3 bases and J dropped 6 bases, with 10 bases sitting between them. From germline, CDR1 is SGHDT and CDR2 YYEEEE. This CDR3 region has 13 residues. As DNA, the CDR3 is TGTGCCAGCAGCTGGGGCAGCTTCAATGAGCAGTTCTTC. It specifies CASSWGSFNEQFF.

V usage is TRBV30 and J usage is TRBJ1-2, with TRBD1 matching over 9 bases. The V gene end was trimmed by 3 bases and the J gene end by 8 bases; junction bases not matched to a gene: 7. The V gene's germline CDR1 is GTSNPN and CDR2 SVGIG (reference sequence). The CDR3 is 13 amino acids. CDR3 sequence: CAWSTGGLGGYTF. CDR3 nucleotides: TGTGCCTGGAGCACAGGGGGCTTGGGAGGCTACACCTTC.

The genes are TRBV29-1 and TRBJ1-1, with D maybe TRBD1 (5 bases). Germline values: CDR1 SQVTM, CDR2 ANQGSEA. Trimming cost V 4 bases and J 4 bases, with 13 bases left between them. The CDR3 totals 13 residues. The CDR3 nucleotides are TGCAGCGTTGGCTCGGGGGGGACCACTGAAGCTTTCTTT. Protein: CSVGSGGTTEAFF.

This clone was recorded once. This likely reflects a read error, since a far larger clone is one base away. V and J are TRBV5-6 and TRBJ1-5; D is undetermined. With 4 bases removed from V and 5 bases from J, the gap between germline ends came to 22 bases. Germline V lookup: CDR1 SGHDT, CDR2 YYEEEE. This CDR3 region has 17 residues. In DNA, the CDR3 is TGTGCCAGCAGCGGTGGGGAGCGGCGAGAACTACATCAGCCCCAGCATTTT. This sequence encodes CASSGGERRELHQPQHF.

This clone was picked up one time. The CDR3 does not end in the conserved phenylalanine or tryptophan, so this is likely a read error. The genes are TRBV29-1 and TRBJ2-2; 8 bases map to TRBD1. This CDR3 has 14 amino acids. Germline loops: CDR1 SQVTM, CDR2 ANQGSEA. CDR3 nucleotide sequence: TGCACCGTAGGAGGACAGGGCCAGACCGGGGAGCTGTTTTCT. It yields the protein CTVGGQGQTGELFS.